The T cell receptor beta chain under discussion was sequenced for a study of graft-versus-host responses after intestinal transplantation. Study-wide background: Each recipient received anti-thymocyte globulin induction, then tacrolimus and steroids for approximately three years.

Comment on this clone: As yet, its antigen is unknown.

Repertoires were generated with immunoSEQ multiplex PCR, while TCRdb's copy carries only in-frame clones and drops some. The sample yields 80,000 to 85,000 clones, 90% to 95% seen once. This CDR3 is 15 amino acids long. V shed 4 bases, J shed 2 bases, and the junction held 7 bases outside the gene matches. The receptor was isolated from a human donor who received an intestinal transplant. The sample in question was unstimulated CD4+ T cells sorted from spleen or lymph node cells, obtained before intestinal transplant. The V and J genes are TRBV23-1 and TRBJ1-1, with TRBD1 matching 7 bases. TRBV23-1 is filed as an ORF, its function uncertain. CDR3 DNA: TGCGCCAGCAGTCTGGAGCAGGGGGTTAACACTGAAGCTTTCTTT. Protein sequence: CASSLEQGVNTEAFF.